The next 21 T cell receptor beta chains were all read from a single sample in a study of blood T cells in healthy people across ages. Together with a sample-barcoded 5' primer, a J-beta primer mix was included in a second PCR lasting roughly 6 to 12 cycles. TCRdb called the 5' RACE reads again in MiXCR, with one record for every CDR3 protein. The profile shows about 1,500,000 distinct CDR3 sequences, roughly 30% of them singletons. The specimen sequenced was blood. The receptors were sampled from a woman younger than 45 in good health.

This clonotype was recorded many times. This chain uses TRBV7-2 with TRBJ2-5; maybe TRBD2 (6 bases). The length of the CDR3 is 16 residues. Germline values: CDR1 SGHTA, CDR2 FQGNSA. Trimming shortened V by 5 bases and J by 2 bases, and 18 bases separated the two germline ends. The CDR3 is CASSPGVIGGQETQYF. CDR3 in DNA: TGTGCCAGCAGCCCAGGCGTGATCGGAGGGCAAGAGACCCAGTACTTC.

This clonotype has a handful of counts. This chain uses TRBV7-9 with TRBJ1-4, with D uncertain. Trimming cost V 0 bases and J 0 bases, with 11 bases left between them. In germline, CDR1 is SEHNR, CDR2 FQNEAQ (reference sequence). The CDR3 sequence is 17 residues long. The DNA of the CDR3 is TGTGCCAGCAGCTTAGCGGCGAGGTTTGCAACTAATGAAAAACTGTTTTTT. Translating it yields CASSLAARFATNEKLFF.

V and J are TRBV28 and TRBJ2-1; 8 nucleotides agree with TRBD1. There are 12 residues in the CDR3. J was trimmed by 9 bases and V by 7 bases; bases with no gene match: 5. The germline CDR1 and CDR2 sequences are MDHEN and SYDVKM. CDR3: CASKRTGFEQFF. The CDR3 DNA reads TGTGCCAGCAAACGGACAGGGTTTGAGCAGTTCTTC.

This clonotype appeared a few times. The CDR3 nucleotides read TGTGCCACCGGGGATCGGGGAGTCTACAATGAGCAGTTCTTC. Protein: CATGDRGVYNEQFF. The chain has TRBV6-5 and TRBJ2-1, with D possibly matching TRBD2 (5 bases). V gave up 10 bases and J gave up 3 bases, with 16 bases separating them. This CDR3 has 14 amino acids. Germline-derived CDR1 and CDR2 are MNHEY and SVGAGI.

As regards this clonotype: A junction end diverges from the germline sequence, so it may reflect a read error. The gene calls are TRBV7-2 and TRBJ2-1, with TRBD2 matching 10 bases. Germline V CDR1 and CDR2: SGHTA, FQGNSA. This CDR3 is built from 16 residues. CDR3 DNA: TGTGCCGGCAGCAAGCGGGGGGGCGGTACCTACAATGAGCAGTTCTTC. Its translation is CAGSKRGGGTYNEQFF. Filled out from reference TRBV7-2 and TRBJ2-1, the complete variable domain reads GAGVSQSPSNKVTEKGKDVELRCDPISGHTALYWYRQSLGQGLEFLIYFQGNSAPDKSGLPSDRFSAERTGGSVSTLTIQRTQQEDSAVYLCAGSKRGGGTYNEQFFGPGTRLTVL.

The chain couples TRBV5-1 to TRBJ2-7; TRBD1 aligns across 7 bases. Germline V gives CDR1 SGHRS, CDR2 YFSETQ. Unmatched junction bases numbered 6, after V lost 1 base and J lost 2 bases. This CDR3 region has 15 residues. CDR3 DNA: TGCGCCAGCAGCTTGAGGGCCGGACAGGCCTACGAGCAGTACTTC. This translates into CASSLRAGQAYEQYF.

The sample holds a few counts of this clonotype. The chain has TRBV5-6 and TRBJ2-1; 7 bases align to TRBD2. The CDR3 sequence is 15 residues long. Looked up from germline, CDR1 is SGHDT and CDR2 is YYEEEE. V lost 0 bases and J lost 3; bases outside the gene matches: 3. This CDR3 is CASSLGGRFYNEQFF. The CDR3 DNA is TGTGCCAGCAGCTTGGGCGGGAGATTCTACAATGAGCAGTTCTTC.

The gene calls are TRBV19 and TRBJ2-1; TRBD2 might be the D (6 bases). V was cut by 4 bases and J by 9 bases, with 16 bases left in between. CDR1 is LNHDA and CDR2 is SQIVND in the germline V gene (reference sequence). The CDR3 sequence is 14 residues long. The CDR3 loop is CASSTSGLTLEQFF. The CDR3 nucleotides read TGTGCCAGTAGTACCAGCGGGTTGACCCTTGAGCAGTTCTTC. Based on the CDR3 plus reference TRBV19 and TRBJ2-1, the full variable domain is DGGITQSPKYLFRKEGQNVTLSCEQNLNHDAMYWYRQDPGQGLRLIYYSQIVNDFQKGDIAEGYSVSREKKESFPLTVTSAQKNPTAFYLCASSTSGLTLEQFFGPGTRLTVL.

V is TRBV2 and J is TRBJ1-4, with D possibly being TRBD1 (5 bases). The CDR3 is 13 residues long. The V end lost 10 bases, the J end lost 4 bases, and 13 bases lay between the germline ends. In germline, CDR1 is SNHLY, CDR2 FYNNEI. CDR3 protein: CATQRGVNEKLFF. In DNA, the CDR3 is TGTGCCACCCAAAGGGGCGTTAATGAAAAACTGTTTTTT.

This clonotype was found many times. V is TRBV3-1 and J is TRBJ2-7; tentative D call: TRBD1 (6 bases). Per germline, CDR1 LGHDT and CDR2 YNNKEL (reference sequence). V shed 5 bases and J shed 3 bases, with 14 bases lying between them. The length of the CDR3 is 14 residues. The chain's CDR3 is CASSSRQALYEQYF. As DNA, the CDR3 is TGTGCCAGCAGCTCTAGACAGGCCCTCTACGAGCAGTACTTC.

The chain combines TRBV30 with TRBJ2-7; D may match TRBD1 or TRBD2 (6 bases each). Per germline, CDR1 GTSNPN and CDR2 SVGIG (reference sequence). V was cut by 3 bases and J by 3 bases, with 12 bases left in between. The CDR3 is 13 amino acids. CDR3 amino acids: CAWRLGGLYEQYF. The CDR3 nucleotides read TGTGCCTGGAGACTAGGGGGGCTCTACGAGCAGTACTTC.

As regards this clonotype: A junction end diverges from the germline sequence, so it may reflect a read error. The chain carries TRBV14 and TRBJ2-1, with D tentatively TRBD1 or TRBD2 (5 bases each). This CDR3 contains 15 residues. Germline CDR1 reads SGHDN; CDR2 reads FVKESK. The CDR3 DNA is TGTGCCAGCAGCCATGCTTGGGGGACCTACAATGAGCAGTGCTTC. It is translated as CASSHAWGTYNEQCF.

The CDR3 region has the DNA TGTGCGCTCCGTACACCCGACCGTGGTTACGAGCAGTACTTC. This sequence encodes CALRTPDRGYEQYF. V and J are TRBV30 and TRBJ2-7; D not certain. CDR3 length equals 14 residues. Germline CDR1 is GTSNPN and CDR2 is SVGIG (reference sequence).

The chain combines TRBV4-1 with TRBJ1-5; weak D call: TRBD1 (5 bases). Germline CDR1 and CDR2: MGHRA and YSYEKL. V lost 0 bases to trimming and J lost 0 bases, with 12 bases between them. The CDR3 contains 17 residues. The CDR3: CASSQDPPDTSNQPQHF. CDR3 coding DNA: TGCGCCAGCAGCCAAGATCCTCCGGACACTAGCAATCAGCCCCAGCATTTT.

This clonotype was observed a single time. This chain connects TRBV27 to TRBJ1-1, with a possible D match to TRBD1 (5 bases). Per germline, CDR1 MNHEY and CDR2 SMNVEV (reference sequence). The CDR3 is 14 residues long. The germline V and J ends were trimmed by 6 bases and 1 base, with 12 bases remaining between them. The CDR3 bases are TGTGCCAGCAGGGCGGGACTCACGAACACTGAAGCTTTCTTT. This gives the protein CASRAGLTNTEAFF.

In its sample, this clonotype was seen many times. The chain employs TRBV4-3 and TRBJ2-5; no clear D. The germline gives CDR1 LGHNA, CDR2 YSLEER. This CDR3 region has 18 residues. Trimming removed 0 bases from V and 2 bases from J, with 19 bases in between. CDR3 loop: CASSQEGRNGRGQETQYF. The CDR3 region has the DNA TGCGCCAGCAGCCAAGAAGGGCGGAACGGCCGAGGACAAGAGACCCAGTACTTC.

This clonotype was seen ten or more times. The V gene is TRBV5-1, the J gene TRBJ2-3; 7 bases align to TRBD2. The CDR3 loop spans 16 amino acids. The V gene's germline CDR1 is SGHRS and CDR2 YFSETQ. V was pared by 1 base and J by 0 bases, with 5 bases of the junction left unmatched. The CDR3 nucleotides read TGCGCCAGCAGCTTGTGGGCTAGCGGAAGCACAGATACGCAGTATTTT. Protein: CASSLWASGSTDTQYF.

As regards this clonotype: The junction and the germline gene differ at one end; a read error may be behind it. The gene calls are TRBV5-4 and TRBJ2-7, with TRBD2 matching 7 bases. The CDR3 spans 14 residues. CDR1 SGHNT and CDR2 YYREEE come from the germline V gene (reference sequence). This CDR3 reads CARSLGGSSYEQYF. The CDR3 nucleotides read TGTGCCCGCAGCTTGGGGGGGAGCTCCTACGAGCAGTACTTC.

This clonotype was observed a handful of times. This chain uses TRBV7-2 with TRBJ1-6; 7 bases are a match to TRBD1. The CDR3 extends over 17 amino acids. V was pared by 5 bases and J by 7 bases, with 14 bases of the junction left unmatched. From germline, CDR1 is SGHTA and CDR2 FQGNSA. CDR3 sequence (DNA): TGTGCCAGCAGCCCTAGGACAGGCCCAGGATCGAATTCACCCCTCCACTTT. As protein: CASSPRTGPGSNSPLHF.

Of note for this clonotype: A read error is possible here, since a much larger clone lies one base away. The chain joins TRBV5-1 to TRBJ2-1; perhaps TRBD1 as D (5 bases). This CDR3 is built from 15 residues. The germline CDR1 and CDR2 sequences are SGHRS and YFSETQ. CDR3 residues: CASSLGQLSYDEQFF. The CDR3 DNA reads as TGCGCCAGCAGCTTGGGACAGCTCTCCTACGATGAGCAGTTCTTC.

This clonotype was observed a few times. The chain joins TRBV11-2 to TRBJ1-6; TRBD1 is a possible D gene (5 bases). CDR1 is SGHAT and CDR2 is FQNNGV in the germline V gene. V gave up 2 bases and J gave up 10 bases, with 15 bases separating them. The CDR3 runs to 15 residues. The CDR3 region has the DNA TGTGCCAGCAGCTTACTTGCAGGGTTAGGGTCACCCCTCCACTTT. Translating gives CASSLLAGLGSPLHF.